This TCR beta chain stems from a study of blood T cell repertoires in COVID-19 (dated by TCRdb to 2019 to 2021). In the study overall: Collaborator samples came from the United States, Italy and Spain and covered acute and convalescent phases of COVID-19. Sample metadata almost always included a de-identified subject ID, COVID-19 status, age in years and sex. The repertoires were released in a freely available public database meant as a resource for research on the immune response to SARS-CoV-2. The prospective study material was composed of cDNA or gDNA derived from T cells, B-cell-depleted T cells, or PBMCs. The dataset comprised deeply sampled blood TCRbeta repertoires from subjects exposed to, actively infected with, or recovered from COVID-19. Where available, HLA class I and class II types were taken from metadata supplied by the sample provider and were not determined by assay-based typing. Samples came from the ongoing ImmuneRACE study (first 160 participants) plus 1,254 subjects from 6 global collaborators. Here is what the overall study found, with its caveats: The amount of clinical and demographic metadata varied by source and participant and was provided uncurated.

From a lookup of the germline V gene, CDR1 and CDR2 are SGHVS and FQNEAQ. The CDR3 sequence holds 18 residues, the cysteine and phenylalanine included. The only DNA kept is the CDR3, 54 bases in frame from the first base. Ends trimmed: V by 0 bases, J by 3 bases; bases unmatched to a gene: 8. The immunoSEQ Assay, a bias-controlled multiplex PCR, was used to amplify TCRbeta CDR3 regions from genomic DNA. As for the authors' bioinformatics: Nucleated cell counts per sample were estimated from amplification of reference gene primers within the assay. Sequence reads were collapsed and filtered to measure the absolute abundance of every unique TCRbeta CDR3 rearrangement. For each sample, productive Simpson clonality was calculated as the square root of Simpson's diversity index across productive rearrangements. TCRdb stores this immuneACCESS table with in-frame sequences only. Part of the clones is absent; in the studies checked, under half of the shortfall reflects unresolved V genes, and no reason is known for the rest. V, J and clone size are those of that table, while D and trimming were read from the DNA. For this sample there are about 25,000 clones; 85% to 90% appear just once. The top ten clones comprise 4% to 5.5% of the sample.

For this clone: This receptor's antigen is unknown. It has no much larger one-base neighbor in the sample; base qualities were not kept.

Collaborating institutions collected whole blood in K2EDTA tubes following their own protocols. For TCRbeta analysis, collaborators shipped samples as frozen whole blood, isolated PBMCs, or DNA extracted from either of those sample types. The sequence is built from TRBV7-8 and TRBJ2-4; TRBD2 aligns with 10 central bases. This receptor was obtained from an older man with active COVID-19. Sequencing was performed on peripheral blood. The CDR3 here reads CASSLALRLAGGKNIQYF. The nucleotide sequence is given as TGTGCCAGCAGCTTAGCTCTAAGACTAGCGGGCGGCAAAAACATTCAGTACTTC.